This T cell receptor beta chain was found in a study of cytomegalovirus exposure and HLA in healthy donors. Primers: 60 Vbeta forward and 13 Jbeta reverse. TCRdb keeps only in-frame clones here, not all; method: immunoSEQ multiplex PCR. This sample has 110,000 to 150,000 clones, with over 60% found just once. In its sample, this clone was seen a few times. Trimming removed 1 base at V and 8 bases at J, with 12 bases between. CDR3 length equals 13 residues. From germline, CDR1 is SGHDT and CDR2 YYEEEE. The sequence came from a woman between 25 and 40 years old in good health and CMV-seronegative. Specimen: PBMCs. The chain employs TRBV5-6 and TRBJ1-2, with unresolved D. CDR3 residues: CASSLLSVRGYTF. CDR3 bases: TGTGCCAGCAGCTTGTTGTCTGTGCGGGGCTACACCTTC.